The clone carrying this T cell receptor (beta chain) was detected ten times or more. Its antigen is unknown. The CDR3 contains 15 residues. Germline V CDR1 and CDR2: SGHRS, YFSETQ. Unmatched junction bases numbered 2, after V lost 1 base and J lost 0 bases. The data are from a study of T-cell reconstitution after alpha-beta-depleted transplantation in children. The study's findings and limits: T cells produced anew were the main source of T-cell counts and diversity one year after transplant.

TCRbeta library preparation incorporated unique molecular identifiers. In TCRdb, the PCR reads were re-called with MiXCR into one record per CDR3 protein. This table holds approximately 85,000 distinct CDR3 sequences, around 16% found once. This TCR came from a male patient aged 2-15 years who had a stem cell transplant for acute lymphoblastic leukemia, so the T cells may come from the graft donor. The rearrangement joins TRBV5-1 to TRBJ2-3; TRBD2 matches at 7 bases. Sequenced material: PBMCs, mostly from graft donor cells, taken 180 days after TCRalphabeta/CD19-depleted stem cell transplant. CDR3 DNA: TGCGCCAGCAGCTTGTTTAGCGGGAGCACAGATACGCAGTATTTT. This encodes CASSLFSGSTDTQYF. The full variable domain, rest sourced from reference TRBV5-1 and TRBJ2-3, is KAGVTQTPRYLIKTRGQQVTLSCSPISGHRSVSWYQQTPGQGLQFLFEYFSETQRNKGNFPGRFSGRQFSNSRSEMNVSTLELGDSALYLCASSLFSGSTDTQYFGPGTRLTVL.